A single sample gave rise to the 14 T cell receptor beta chains below, sequenced in a study of vaccination and CD4 T cells after COVID-19. Their antigen targets remain unknown. The Oncomine TCR Beta short-read assay sequenced DNA from cultured CD4+ T cells. TCRdb redid the calling of the PCR reads with MiXCR, one entry per CDR3 protein. The sample holds about 18,000 distinct CDR3 sequences, about half seen once. Noted treatment: approximately nine-day PBMC culture with coronavirus spike peptide pools or control peptides (ViraFEST assay). Sequencing input: CD4+ T cells from blood, cultured in vitro. These receptors were obtained from a human donor who had recovered from COVID-19.

In this sample, this clonotype turned up a few times. The chain couples TRBV25-1 to TRBJ1-2; D remains unclear. The CDR3 runs 14 residues. Germline-derived CDR1 and CDR2 are MGHDK and SYGVNS. Trimming left V 3 bases short and J 4 bases short, with 12 bases between. In DNA form, the CDR3 reads TGTGCCAGCAGTGATACCCCTCGGGGCTATGGCTACACCTTC. Translating it yields CASSDTPRGYGYTF.

This clonotype was observed a few times. This rearrangement joins TRBV7-2 to TRBJ1-1; possible D gene TRBD1, 5 bases. The V gene lost 8 bases and the J gene lost 6 bases, with 13 bases spanning the gap. CDR3 length: 12 residues. Germline V CDR1 and CDR2: SGHTA, FQGNSA. CDR3 region: CASRGGVAEAFF. CDR3 nucleotides: TGTGCCAGCCGCGGGGGGGTCGCTGAAGCTTTCTTT.

The rearrangement links TRBV6-5 to TRBJ2-7, with 7 bases matching TRBD1. Trimming took 0 bases from V and 3 from J; bases not matched to a gene: 5. Germline CDR1 and CDR2: MNHEY and SVGAGI. The length of the CDR3 is 15 residues. CDR3 sequence (DNA): TGTGCCAGCAGTTACTCGGGGGACAGCCTCTACGAGCAGTACTTC. Its translation: CASSYSGDSLYEQYF.

The chain carries TRBV20-1 and TRBJ1-2; no clear D. V was trimmed by 3 bases and J by 4 bases, leaving 12 bases between them. The germline V gene encodes CDR1 DFQATT and CDR2 SNEGSKA (reference sequence). There are 13 residues in the CDR3. CDR3 protein: CSARVVRVYGYTF. Written as DNA, the CDR3 is TGCAGTGCTAGGGTTGTCCGGGTCTATGGCTACACCTTC.

The CDR3 loop is CASTTSGTYNEQFF. The CDR3 region has the DNA TGTGCCAGCACCACTAGCGGAACCTACAATGAGCAGTTCTTC. The gene calls are TRBV6-1 and TRBJ2-1, with 8 bases aligning to TRBD2. The CDR3 totals 14 residues. J was trimmed by 2 bases and V by 7 bases; bases with no gene match: 4. Germline V gene lookup returns CDR1 MNHNS and CDR2 SASEGT.

The chain employs TRBV20-1 and TRBJ1-1, with D unclear. Trimming took off 5 bases at V and 4 bases at J, with 11 bases between the two ends. CDR3 length equals 12 residues. Germline CDR1 is DFQATT and CDR2 is SNEGSKA (reference sequence). The CDR3 nucleotides read TGCAGTGCTTCCCGGATGTCCACTGAAGCTTTCTTT. Residues: CSASRMSTEAFF.

This chain uses TRBV6-2 or TRBV6-3 with TRBJ2-3; D is undetermined. Germline V gene data show CDR1 as MNHEY and CDR2 as SVGEGT. Deletions cut 6 bases from V and 3 bases from J, with 10 bases between. This CDR3 is built from 13 residues. As DNA, the CDR3 is TGTGCCAGCAGAAAGACTGGAACAGATACGCAGTATTTT. Translating gives CASRKTGTDTQYF.

The V call is TRBV25-1, the J call TRBJ2-1; D might be TRBD2 (5 bases). The CDR3 totals 17 residues. CDR1 MGHDK and CDR2 SYGVNS come from the germline V gene. Trimming took 6 bases from V and 4 from J, leaving 22 bases between them. CDR3 loop: CASSPNVRGLVYNEQFF. The CDR3 DNA follows: TGTGCCAGCAGCCCTAACGTCCGGGGATTGGTATACAATGAGCAGTTCTTC.

This clonotype occurred a few times. The J gene is TRBJ1-1, the V gene TRBV20-1; no reliable D call. Germline V CDR1 and CDR2: DFQATT, SNEGSKA (reference sequence). Trimming shortened V by 2 bases and J by 2 bases, and 9 bases separated the two germline ends. The CDR3 is 13 residues long. CDR3 loop: CSARPDENTEAFF. The CDR3 DNA reads TGCAGTGCTAGACCCGACGAAAACACTGAAGCTTTCTTT.

J is TRBJ2-3 and V is TRBV6-1; tentative D call: TRBD2 (6 bases). Per germline, CDR1 MNHNS and CDR2 SASEGT. The CDR3 covers 16 residues. With 5 bases removed from V and 3 bases from J, the gap between germline ends came to 18 bases. The CDR3 protein is CASSQWEVELTDTQYF. DNA of the CDR3: TGTGCCAGCAGTCAATGGGAGGTGGAGTTAACAGATACGCAGTATTTT.

V usage is TRBV27 and J usage is TRBJ1-1; TRBD1 is a possible D gene (6 bases). This CDR3 has 17 residues. Trimming took off 0 bases at V and 0 bases at J, with 14 bases between the two ends. Germline V gives CDR1 MNHEY, CDR2 SMNVEV (reference sequence). CDR3 DNA: TGTGCCAGCAGTTTATCCTACCGGACAGTTTTGAACACTGAAGCTTTCTTT. This gives the protein CASSLSYRTVLNTEAFF.

A few counts support this clonotype. At one of its ends the junction is not consistent with the germline gene, which may arise from a read error. This chain connects TRBV2 to TRBJ2-7; a possible D gene is TRBD2 (6 bases). CDR3 size: 12 residues. Per the germline V gene, CDR1 is SNHLY and CDR2 is FYNNEI. As DNA, the CDR3 is TGTGCCAGCAGAGTGGGAGGCAGTGGGTCCCACTTC. This sequence encodes CASRVGGSGSHF.

The V gene is TRBV20-1, the J gene TRBJ2-1; possibly TRBD2 for D (5 bases). The germline CDR1 and CDR2 sequences are DFQATT and SNEGSKA (reference sequence). The CDR3 runs 16 residues. The germline V and J ends were trimmed by 0 bases and 8 bases, with 20 bases remaining between them. CDR3 sequence reads: CSARDLRVDYRDEQFF. The CDR3 DNA follows: TGCAGTGCTAGAGATTTGAGGGTTGATTACAGAGATGAGCAGTTCTTC.

This clonotype was seen a handful of times. The V and J genes are TRBV15 and TRBJ1-5, with D unresolved. Germline CDR1 and CDR2: LNHNV and YYDKDF (reference sequence). The CDR3 spans 14 residues. The germline V and J ends were trimmed by 0 bases and 4 bases, with 7 bases remaining between them. The DNA for the CDR3 is TGTGCCACCAGCAGAGATGAGAGGAATCAGCCCCAGCATTTT. Residues: CATSRDERNQPQHF.